This T cell receptor beta chain appears in the sequencing data of a study of blood T cell repertoires in COVID-19 (dated by TCRdb to 2018 to 2021). Describing the broader study: The collaborator samples originated in the United States, Italy and Spain and spanned the acute and convalescent phases of COVID-19. The material from the prospective study consisted of cDNA or gDNA derived from T cells, B-cell-depleted T cells, or PBMCs. Samples came from the ongoing ImmuneRACE study (first 160 participants) plus 1,254 subjects from 6 global collaborators. The repertoires were made available in a free public database intended to serve as a resource for research on the immune response to SARS-CoV-2. HLA class I and class II types, where available, came from metadata supplied by the sample provider rather than from assay-based typing. The dataset comprised deeply sampled blood TCRbeta repertoires from subjects exposed to, actively infected with, or recovered from COVID-19. Sample metadata almost always included a de-identified subject ID, COVID-19 status, age in years and sex. General findings and caveats noted by the study authors: The quantity of clinical and demographic metadata differed by source and by participant and was supplied without curation.

The collaborating institutions used their own protocols to collect whole blood in K2EDTA tubes. For TCRbeta analysis, collaborator samples were shipped as frozen whole blood, as isolated PBMCs, or as DNA extracted from either sample type. In regard to this clone: Its target antigen remains unknown. Qualities for individual bases were not recorded, and no much larger clone is one base off.

TCRbeta CDR3 regions were amplified from genomic DNA by means of the immunoSEQ Assay, a bias-controlled multiplex PCR. Per the source publication's procedure: The number of nucleated cells in each sample was estimated from the amplification of reference gene primers within the assay. To quantify the absolute abundance of each unique TCRbeta CDR3 rearrangement, sequence reads were collapsed and filtered. Productive Simpson clonality was computed per sample as the square root of Simpson's diversity index over productive rearrangements. This is the immuneACCESS table as TCRdb keeps it, with only in-frame sequences that have V and J called. A part of the clones is gone; compared with another copy, unresolved V genes explain less than half, and the rest is unexplained. The V and J calls and clone size come from that table; D and trimming were worked out from the DNA. This sample gives around 25,000 clones in total; 85% to 90% of them show up just once. The ten largest make up about 25% of the sample.

V and J are truncated by 2 bases and 1 base respectively, leaving an intervening sequence of 11 bases. From the cysteine through the phenylalanine, the CDR3 covers 15 amino acids. The only DNA kept is the CDR3, 45 bases in frame from the first base. The germline V gene (reference sequence) specifies MNHEY as CDR1 and SMNVEV as CDR2. Material for sequencing was peripheral blood. The chain is encoded by TRBV27 joined to TRBJ1-1, with the D gene call left open. This TCR was sampled from a human donor with active COVID-19. The donor label of this sample is uncertain. The bases are TGTGCCAGCAGTTTAATGGGCACGAAGAACACTGAAGCTTTCTTT. This yields the protein CASSLMGTKNTEAFF.